These 21 T cell receptor beta chains share one sample of origin, sequenced in a study of regulatory T cells in long-lasting Graves disease. Described time point: newly diagnosed GD, antithyroid drugs for less than 3 months. Scientists built the TCR library using RNA that was extracted from PBMCs. Building of the TCR beta libraries involved iRepertoire HTBI primers and Arm-PCR of CDR3 regions. MiXCR, applied by TCRdb to the multiplex PCR reads, yields one record per CDR3 protein. Of 400,000 to 500,000 distinct CDR3 sequences in the sample, approximately 14% were seen once. This sample also appeared in a second study, on T cells in Graves' hyperthyroidism and ophthalmopathy.

The specimen was peripheral blood mononuclear cells (PBMCs), collected at new diagnosis, from a patient treated with antithyroid drugs. The receptor set was obtained from a woman aged 45-60 years with Graves disease.

This rearrangement joins TRBV6-1 to TRBJ1-5; 7 bases fit TRBD1. V was pared by 6 bases and J by 1 base, with 9 bases of the junction left unmatched. The germline CDR1 and CDR2 sequences are MNHNS and SASEGT. There are 16 residues in the CDR3. The chain's CDR3 is CASRTRQGSSNQPQHF. The CDR3 nucleotides read TGTGCCAGCAGAACCAGACAGGGTTCAAGCAATCAGCCCCAGCATTTT.

As regards this clonotype: With only one base between it and a far larger clone, this is likely a read error. V gene TRBV28 combines with J gene TRBJ2-7; 12 nucleotides align to TRBD1. There are 17 residues in the CDR3. Trimming at V came to 8 bases and at J to 7 bases, leaving 18 bases not matched to a gene. The V gene's germline CDR1 is MDHEN and CDR2 SYDVKM. In DNA, the CDR3 is TGTGCCAGCCGGGGACAGGGGGCGCAGCGGTCCTACAATGAGCAGTACTTC. Its translation is CASRGQGAQRSYNEQYF.

The chain joins TRBV2 to TRBJ2-1; 11 bases line up with TRBD1. The CDR3 is 16 residues long. The V gene's germline CDR1 is SNHLY and CDR2 FYNNEI. The V gene end was trimmed by 3 bases and the J gene end by 3 bases; junction bases not matched to a gene: 4. The CDR3 DNA reads as TGTGCCAGCAGTGAGGCAGGGACAGGGGGCTACAATGAGCAGTTCTTC. Translated: CASSEAGTGGYNEQFF. The full variable domain, in which reference TRBV2 and TRBJ2-1 provide the parts outside the CDR3, is EPEVTQTPSHQVTQMGQEVILRCVPISNHLYFYWYRQILGQKVEFLVSFYNNEISEKSEIFDDQFSVERPDGSNFTLKIRSTKLEDSAMYFCASSEAGTGGYNEQFFGPGTRLTVL.

This clonotype turned up a few times. This may come from a read error, since a much larger clone is one base off. The chain uses TRBV2 and TRBJ1-1; a possible D gene is TRBD1 (5 bases). The germline V gene has CDR1 SNHLY and CDR2 FYNNEI. The CDR3 has 14 amino acids. The DNA for the CDR3 is TGTGCCAGCGGGGGAGTGTATTCGAACACTGGAGCTTTCTTT. Its translation: CASGGVYSNTGAFF. Based on the CDR3 plus reference TRBV2 and TRBJ1-1, the full variable domain is EPEVTQTPSHQVTQMGQEVILRCVPISNHLYFYWYRQILGQKVEFLVSFYNNEISEKSEIFDDQFSVERPDGSNFTLKIRSTKLEDSAMYFCASGGVYSNTGAFFGQGTRLTVV.

This chain links TRBV30 with TRBJ2-7, with D perhaps assigned TRBD1 or TRBD2 (6 bases each). The end of the DNA is better explained by TRBJ2-5, so the J call may be wrong. Germline CDR1 is GTSNPN and CDR2 is SVGIG (reference sequence). This CDR3 spans 14 amino acids. This CDR3 is CAWSVGGYQETQYF. CDR3 bases: TGTGCCTGGAGTGTAGGGGGGTACCAAGAGACCCAGTACTTC.

Ten or more counts support this clonotype. The chain's CDR3 is CASSLTSGVSTDTQYF. The CDR3 DNA reads TGTGCCAGCAGCTTGACTAGCGGAGTAAGCACAGATACGCAGTATTTT. The chain uses TRBV5-4 and TRBJ2-3, with TRBD2 identical over 8 bases. There are 16 residues in the CDR3. With 1 base clipped from V and 0 bases from J, the junction kept 4 bases outside the gene matches. Germline V gene sequence: CDR1 SGHNT, CDR2 YYREEE (reference sequence).

The chain recombines TRBV10-3 with TRBJ2-5; D might be TRBD2 (6 bases). The germline V gene has CDR1 ENHRY and CDR2 SYGVKD. Trimming removed 10 bases from V and 5 bases from J, with 11 bases in between. The CDR3 contains 11 residues. CDR3 sequence: CATEGGETQYF. Here the CDR3 DNA reads TGTGCCACGGAGGGTGGGGAGACCCAGTACTTC.

The chain carries TRBV28 and TRBJ1-5; D is possibly TRBD1 (5 bases). The CDR3 contains 16 residues. The germline V gene encodes CDR1 MDHEN and CDR2 SYDVKM. Trimming left V 5 bases short and J 0 bases short, with 14 bases between. The chain's CDR3 is CASSPGTVYSNQPQHF. Here the CDR3 DNA reads TGTGCCAGCAGTCCAGGGACGGTTTATAGCAATCAGCCCCAGCATTTT.

The V call is TRBV7-3, the J call TRBJ1-4; weak D call: TRBD1 (6 bases). V was trimmed by 4 bases and J by 7 bases, leaving 19 bases between them. CDR3 length equals 16 residues. Germline CDR1 SGHTA, CDR2 FQGTGA. Here the CDR3 DNA reads TGTGCCAGCAGCTCACAGGGTACCATAAGGGGTGAAAAACTGTTTTTT. This sequence encodes CASSSQGTIRGEKLFF.

The chain carries TRBV6-1 and TRBJ2-5; 13 bases are a match to TRBD2. CDR3 length equals 16 residues. The germline CDR1 and CDR2 sequences are MNHNS and SASEGT. Trimming at V came to 7 bases and at J to 7 bases, leaving 12 bases not matched to a gene. The CDR3 protein is CASTTLAGGGEGTQYF. CDR3 nucleotide sequence: TGTGCCAGCACCACACTAGCGGGAGGGGGGGAGGGGACCCAGTACTTC.

The sample holds many counts of this clonotype. This chain connects TRBV12-3 or TRBV12-4 to TRBJ1-4; D perhaps matches TRBD1 (5 bases). Between the trimmed V and J ends, which lost 5 bases and 11 bases, there was a span of 18 bases. This CDR3 is 14 amino acids long. CDR3 in DNA: TGTGCCAGCAGTGGGGCCGCGACCGGCAGGAAACTGTTTTTT. Protein sequence: CASSGAATGRKLFF.

This clonotype was observed a handful of times. The chain combines TRBV28 with TRBJ2-7, with 7 bases that match TRBD2. The CDR3 totals 15 residues. Germline V CDR1 and CDR2: MDHEN, SYDVKM. V lost 6 bases and J lost 0; bases outside the gene matches: 8. CDR3 DNA: TGTGCCAGCAGAAGCACTAGCGCCGCCTCCTACGAGCAGTACTTC. The encoded protein is CASRSTSAASYEQYF.

This clonotype was detected ten times or more. CDR3 amino acids: CAWSEDSGMGNEQFF. The DNA for the CDR3 is TGTGCCTGGAGTGAGGATAGCGGGATGGGCAATGAGCAGTTCTTC. The chain carries TRBV30 and TRBJ2-1, with 8 nucleotides matching TRBD2. Germline CDR1 reads GTSNPN; CDR2 reads SVGIG (reference sequence). With 1 base clipped from V and 6 bases from J, the junction kept 8 bases outside the gene matches. This CDR3 is built from 15 residues.

In its sample, this clonotype was seen many times. The chain carries TRBV7-9 and TRBJ2-6; D remains unclear. V lost 7 bases and J 2 bases, leaving 6 bases between the germline ends. The CDR3 loop spans 13 amino acids. Germline loops: CDR1 SEHNR, CDR2 FQNEAQ (reference sequence). CDR3 protein: CASKPAGANVLTF. CDR3 bases: TGTGCCAGCAAGCCCGCTGGGGCCAACGTCCTGACTTTC.

This clonotype was detected a few times. The J gene is TRBJ2-7, the V gene TRBV20-1; D is possibly TRBD1 (6 bases). Germline assignment: CDR1 DFQATT and CDR2 SNEGSKA (reference sequence). The length of the CDR3 is 15 residues. V was pared by 4 bases and J by 0 bases, with 16 bases between. In DNA, the CDR3 is TGCAGTGCTAAGGGCTGGATGGGGGCCTCCTACGAGCAGTACTTC. Translation: CSAKGWMGASYEQYF.

This chain connects TRBV5-1 to TRBJ2-1; 9 nucleotides align to TRBD2. The V gene end was trimmed by 0 bases and the J gene end by 7 bases; junction bases not matched to a gene: 8. Looked up from germline, CDR1 is SGHRS and CDR2 is YFSETQ. This CDR3 comprises 16 residues. Here the CDR3 DNA reads TGCGCCAGCAGCTTGGAATCTAGCGGGATATGGAATGAGCAGTTCTTC. Translated, it gives CASSLESSGIWNEQFF.

This clonotype was seen repeatedly, ten times or more. The chain links TRBV5-8 to TRBJ1-2; 10 bases fit TRBD1. Trimming took 3 bases from V and 3 from J; bases not matched to a gene: 5. The germline CDR1 and CDR2 sequences are SGHTS and YDEGEE. CDR3 length: 15 residues. The CDR3 region is CASSSTGGFDYGYTF. DNA for the CDR3: TGTGCCAGCAGCTCGACAGGGGGCTTCGACTATGGCTACACCTTC. Full variable domain (missing parts from reference TRBV5-8 and TRBJ1-2): EAGVTQSPTHLIKTRGQQATLRCSPISGHTSVYWYQQALGLGLQFLLWYDEGEERNRGNFPPRFSGRQFPNYSSELNVNALELEDSALYLCASSSTGGFDYGYTFGSGTRLTVV.

A remark on this clonotype: A much larger clone is a single base away; this may be a read error. The chain links TRBV12-3 or TRBV12-4 to TRBJ2-5; 7 bases fit TRBD1. V was pared by 6 bases and J by 3 bases, with 13 bases of the junction left unmatched. This CDR3 comprises 16 residues. CDR3 sequence reads: CASSERGLSAKETQYF. The CDR3 nucleotides are TGTGCCAGCAGCGAAAGGGGGCTTAGCGCAAAAGAGACCCAGTACTTC.

At least ten counts were recorded for this clonotype. This chain links TRBV2 with TRBJ2-7; D might be TRBD1 or TRBD2, each matching 6 bases. Germline CDR1 SNHLY, CDR2 FYNNEI. V was cut by 9 bases and J by 6 bases, with 21 bases left in between. The CDR3 is 14 residues long. DNA of the CDR3: TGTGCCAGAAGGCAAGTAGGGGGGCGCAGCGAGCAGTACTTC. It is translated as CARRQVGGRSEQYF.

The chain combines TRBV7-2 with TRBJ2-7, with 10 bases fitting TRBD2. Germline lookup yields CDR1 SGHTA and CDR2 FQGNSA. The CDR3 spans 14 residues. V lost 5 bases to trimming and J lost 8 bases; unmatched junction nucleotides: 9. This CDR3 reads CASSVSGRYPQQYF. The DNA for the CDR3 is TGTGCCAGCAGCGTTAGCGGGAGGTATCCGCAGCAGTACTTC.

This clonotype showed up just a few times. This chain connects TRBV6-9 to TRBJ1-3, with D perhaps TRBD1 (5 bases). In germline, CDR1 is MNHGY, CDR2 SVAAGI. V was pared by 3 bases and J by 0 bases, with 33 bases between. The CDR3 has 23 residues. CDR3 bases: TGTGCCAGCAGTTACGATCCTAAATTGACGGAGGACAAAGACCGGAGCTCTGGAAACACCATATATTTT. It translates to CASSYDPKLTEDKDRSSGNTIYF.